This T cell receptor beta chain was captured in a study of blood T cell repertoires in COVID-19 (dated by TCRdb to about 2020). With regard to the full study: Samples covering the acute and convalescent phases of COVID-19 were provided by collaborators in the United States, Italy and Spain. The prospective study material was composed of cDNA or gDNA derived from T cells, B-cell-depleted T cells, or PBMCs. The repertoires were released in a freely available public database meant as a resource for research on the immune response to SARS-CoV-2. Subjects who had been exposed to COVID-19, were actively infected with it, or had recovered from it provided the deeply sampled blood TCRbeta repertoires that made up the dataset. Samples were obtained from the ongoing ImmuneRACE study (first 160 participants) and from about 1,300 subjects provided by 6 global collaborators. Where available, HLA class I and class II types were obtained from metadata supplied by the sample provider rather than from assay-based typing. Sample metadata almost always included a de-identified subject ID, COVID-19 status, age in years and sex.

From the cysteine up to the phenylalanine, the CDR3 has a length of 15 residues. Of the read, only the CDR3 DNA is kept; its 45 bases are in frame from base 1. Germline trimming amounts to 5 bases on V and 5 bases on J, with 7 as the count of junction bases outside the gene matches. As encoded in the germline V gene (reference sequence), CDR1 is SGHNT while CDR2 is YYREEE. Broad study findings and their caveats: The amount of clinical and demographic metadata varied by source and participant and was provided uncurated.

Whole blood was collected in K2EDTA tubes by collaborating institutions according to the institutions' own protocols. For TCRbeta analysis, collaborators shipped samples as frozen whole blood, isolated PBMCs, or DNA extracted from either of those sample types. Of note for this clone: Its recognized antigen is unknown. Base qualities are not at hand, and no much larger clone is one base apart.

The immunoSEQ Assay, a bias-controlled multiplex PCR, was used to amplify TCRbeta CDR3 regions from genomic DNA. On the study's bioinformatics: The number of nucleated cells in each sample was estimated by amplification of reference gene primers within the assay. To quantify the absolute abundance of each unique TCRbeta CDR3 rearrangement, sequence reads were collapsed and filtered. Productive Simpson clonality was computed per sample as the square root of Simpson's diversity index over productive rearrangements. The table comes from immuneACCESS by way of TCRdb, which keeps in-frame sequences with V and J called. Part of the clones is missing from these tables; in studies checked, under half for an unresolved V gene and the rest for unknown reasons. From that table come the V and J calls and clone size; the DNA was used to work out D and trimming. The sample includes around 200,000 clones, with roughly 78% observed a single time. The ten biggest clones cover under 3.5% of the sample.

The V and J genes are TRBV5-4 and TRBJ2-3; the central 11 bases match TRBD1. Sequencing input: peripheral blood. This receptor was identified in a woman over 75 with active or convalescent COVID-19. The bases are TGTGCCAGCAGACTGGACAGGGGGCGAGGAGATACGCAGTATTTT. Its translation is CASRLDRGRGDTQYF. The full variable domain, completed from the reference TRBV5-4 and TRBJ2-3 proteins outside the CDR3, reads ETGVTQSPTHLIKTRGQQVTLRCSSQSGHNTVSWYQQALGQGPQFIFQYYREEENGRGNFPPRFSGLQFPNYSSELNVNALELDDSALYLCASRLDRGRGDTQYFGPGTRLTVL.